Sequencing of this T cell receptor beta chain was carried out in a study of OX40 agonist ivuxolimab in advanced cancers. Study-wide context: Ivuxolimab, which targeted the costimulatory receptor OX40 (CD134), was an agonistic, fully human IgG2 monoclonal antibody. Intravenous ivuxolimab was administered to patients every 2 weeks at six dose levels: 0.01, 0.1, 0.3, 1.5, 3 and 10 mg/kg. Of the roughly 52 patients in dose escalation, 19 had hepatocellular carcinoma, about 15 had melanoma, 9 had renal cell carcinoma and 9 had head and neck cancer. In the dose-escalation cohort, 82.7% of patients were male, and the mean age was approximately 60 years with a range of roughly 20 to 79. Prior anti-PD-1, anti-PD-L1 or anti-CTLA-4 therapy was permitted, and checkpoint inhibitors had been received by about 36% of dose-escalation patients. Partial responses occurred in three dose-escalation patients, of whom one had hepatocellular carcinoma and two had cutaneous melanoma. Peripheral TCRbeta sequencing aimed to test whether ivuxolimab altered TCR sequence diversity and caused clonal T-cell expansion. The monotherapy dose-escalation portion (N of about 49 patients) of the phase I ivuxolimab trial is reported in the paper. The study at large found these results: Low levels of normalized T-cell clonal expansion were also seen in some nonresponding patients. On average, CD8+ T cells showed more expanded clones than CD4+ T cells after ivuxolimab. Clonal expansion of both CD4+ and CD8+ blood T cells was observed from baseline to week 6 at doses 0.1 to 3.0 mg/kg. Which antigens the clonally expanded peripheral T cells were specific for was not determined. In partial responders in the 0.1-3.0 mg/kg groups, normalized peripheral clonal expansion was found to be among the lowest, especially among CD8+ T cells.

V gives up 0 bases and J gives up 0 bases, and the segment between their germline ends measures 8 bases. CDR1 and CDR2, looked up from the germline V gene, are ENHRY and SYGVKD. Counted from cysteine to phenylalanine, this CDR3 has 15 amino acids. Left in the record is the CDR3 DNA by itself, 45 bases read in frame from the first base. Notes on this clone: This receptor's antigen is unknown. Base qualities are not recorded, but no much larger clone differs from it by a single base.

The trial excluded patients who had a history of autoimmune disease or were on systemic immunosuppression. In every dose cohort, peripheral blood was drawn for TCR sequencing at baseline, cycle 4 day 1, and cycle 7 day 1. The samples were drawn from a first-in-human, open-label, multicenter phase I dose-escalation trial of ivuxolimab. Adults with locally advanced or metastatic head and neck squamous cell, hepatocellular, melanoma or renal cell carcinoma were enrolled in the trial. Before TCR sequencing, CD4+ T cells and CD8+ T cells were sorted from peripheral blood as separate populations. Genomic DNA was isolated from the sorted cells so that the TCRbeta CDR3 region could be sequenced. The immunoSEQ Assay was used for sequencing of TCRbeta CDR3 regions. TCRdb's version of the immuneACCESS table is confined to in-frame rearrangements and falls short of the full clone set. An unresolved V gene accounts for under half of the shortfall where checked; the remainder is of unknown origin. This sample holds around 18,000 clones; around 87% were observed only once. The ten largest clonotypes hold roughly a third of the sample.

This receptor was identified in an adult with an advanced solid tumor such as melanoma, head and neck, liver or kidney cancer. The sequencing here drew on CD4+ or CD8+ T cells sorted from blood, taken in a trial of the OX40 agonist ivuxolimab. The sequence is built from TRBV10-3 and TRBJ2-5; no D segment can be confidently identified. The sequenced DNA: TGTGCCATCAGTGAGTCGATGGGGTACCAAGAGACCCAGTACTTC. The encoded protein is CAISESMGYQETQYF.